These 8 T cell receptor beta chains were sequenced from one sample in a study of blood T cell repertoires in COVID-19. The table came from immunoSEQ multiplex PCR; TCRdb's copy has only in-frame clones and leaves some out. Among roughly 250,000 clones listed, 88% were seen once. Sequenced: PBMCs or T cells enriched from blood (not recorded which). All receptors derive from a woman aged 50 to 60 who had recovered from COVID-19.

This clone has a single count. The V call is TRBV28, the J call TRBJ2-7; 9 bases agree with TRBD1. The CDR3 runs 13 residues. Germline assignment: CDR1 MDHEN and CDR2 SYDVKM. Trimming cost V 5 bases and J 6 bases; bases outside gene matches: 5. CDR3 loop: CASSGGTGIEQYF. The CDR3, as DNA: TGTGCCAGCAGTGGCGGGACAGGGATCGAGCAGTACTTC.

The chain joins TRBV6-2 or TRBV6-3 to TRBJ1-3; D gene ambiguous. Per germline, CDR1 MNHEY and CDR2 SVGEGT. Trimming left V 2 bases short and J 3 bases short, with 14 bases between. CDR3 length: 16 residues. DNA for the CDR3: TGTGCCAGCAGTTACCCTCGGCAGGCGAGTGGAAACACCATATATTTT. Its protein is CASSYPRQASGNTIYF.

This chain joins TRBV13 and TRBJ2-2; 10 bases match TRBD2. The CDR3 has 16 residues. Germline trimming cut 6 bases from V and 2 bases from J; bases unmatched to any gene: 6. Germline CDR1 is PRHDT and CDR2 is FYEKMQ (reference sequence). This chain's CDR3 is CASSFGLAENTGELFF. The CDR3 DNA reads TGTGCCAGCAGTTTCGGACTAGCGGAAAACACCGGGGAGCTGTTTTTT.

CDR3 loop: CASSYSDGHFQDTEAFF. CDR3 DNA: TGTGCCAGCAGTTATTCCGATGGACACTTTCAGGACACTGAAGCTTTCTTT. The chain carries TRBV6-2 or TRBV6-3 and TRBJ1-1, with D perhaps TRBD1 (5 bases). This CDR3 comprises 17 residues. Germline values: CDR1 MNHEY, CDR2 SVGEGT. Trimming stripped 3 bases from V and 3 bases from J, with 20 bases between.

This clone was picked up one time. The chain combines TRBV27 with TRBJ1-6; 9 nucleotides align to TRBD1. The J segment lost 9 bases and the V segment lost 8 bases, leaving 11 bases of the junction unmatched. The germline V gene has CDR1 MNHEY and CDR2 SMNVEV (reference sequence). The CDR3 length is 15 residues. In DNA form, the CDR3 reads TGTGCCAGCCGACGGGGACAGGGAGGTAGTTCACCCCTCCACTTT. Its protein product is CASRRGQGGSSPLHF.

This chain joins TRBV9 and TRBJ1-1; D unresolved. Trimming removed 1 base from V and 1 base from J, with 14 bases in between. The CDR3 has 16 residues. Germline V lookup: CDR1 SGDLS, CDR2 YYNGEE. CDR3 bases: TGTGCCAGCAGCGTATCAACGGGGAGGCAGAACACTGAAGCTTTCTTT. As protein: CASSVSTGRQNTEAFF.

The chain has TRBV5-1 and TRBJ2-2; D possibly corresponds to TRBD1 (6 bases). Trimming pared 2 bases from V and 2 bases from J, leaving 13 bases between. There are 16 residues in the CDR3. Germline V gene sequence: CDR1 SGHRS, CDR2 YFSETQ. The CDR3 loop is CASSLSGTPNTGELFF. CDR3 coding DNA: TGCGCCAGCAGCTTATCCGGGACACCTAACACCGGGGAGCTGTTTTTT.

This clone was seen once. The chain is built from TRBV6-5 and TRBJ2-5; 10 positions match TRBD1. Per germline, CDR1 MNHEY and CDR2 SVGAGI. This CDR3 is built from 15 residues. The junction had 6 bases not matched to a gene; V was cut back by 4 bases and J by 4 bases. The CDR3 loop reads CASSFRQGAGETQYF. CDR3 in DNA: TGTGCCAGCAGTTTCCGACAGGGGGCCGGAGAGACCCAGTACTTC.